This TCR beta chain was sequenced in a study of blood T cell repertoires in COVID-19 (TCRdb year 2020). With regard to the full study: Collaborator samples came from the United States, Italy and Spain and covered acute and convalescent phases of COVID-19. The samples were drawn from the first 160 participants of the ongoing ImmuneRACE study and from about 1,200 subjects provided by 6 global collaborators. Nearly every sample came with metadata listing a de-identified subject ID, COVID-19 status, age in years and sex. The repertoires were made available in a free public database intended to serve as a resource for research on the immune response to SARS-CoV-2. The prospective study material was composed of cDNA or gDNA derived from T cells, B-cell-depleted T cells, or PBMCs. Where HLA class I and class II types were available, the types were taken from metadata supplied by the sample provider, not from assay-based typing. The dataset comprised deeply sampled blood TCRbeta repertoires from subjects exposed to, actively infected with, or recovered from COVID-19.

The junction shows trimming of 7 bases on V and 3 bases on J, and the gene matches do not reach 4 bases of it. According to the germline V gene, CDR1 reads MDHEN and CDR2 reads SYDVKM. Its CDR3 holds 13 amino acids, cysteine through phenylalanine. Kept here is only the CDR3 DNA, which spans 39 bases and is read in frame from base 1. The study at large found these results: The amount of clinical and demographic metadata varied by source and participant and was provided uncurated.

This clone has only a few counts. It has no known antigen specificity. Per-base quality was not reported, and no clone a single base away is much larger than it. Enrolling through a virtual design, the prospective study's participants ranged in age from roughly 18 to 89 years and lived across some 22 United States geographic areas. Cohort assignment in the prospective study relied on participant-reported clinical history from a screening survey and a study questionnaire. Exposed participants were defined as having been in contact with someone with a PCR-confirmed or clinician-diagnosed COVID-19 case within 2 weeks of study entry. In the prospective study, whole blood, serum and a nasopharyngeal or oropharyngeal swab were collected from each participant by mobile phlebotomists. Participants in the prospective study had the option to provide additional blood draws and questionnaires over a roughly two-month period. Before DNA extraction, prospective study blood samples were shipped either frozen or at room temperature.

TCRbeta CDR3 regions were amplified from genomic DNA by means of the immunoSEQ Assay, a bias-controlled multiplex PCR. The original pipeline was this. The number of nucleated cells in each sample was estimated by amplification of reference gene primers within the assay. Sequence reads were collapsed and filtered to measure the absolute abundance of every unique TCRbeta CDR3 rearrangement. For each sample, productive Simpson clonality was calculated by taking the square root of Simpson's diversity index across productive rearrangements. This is the immuneACCESS table as TCRdb keeps it, with only in-frame sequences that have V and J called. A part of the clones is gone; compared with another copy, unresolved V genes explain less than half, and the rest is unexplained. For V, J and clone size, that table is used; D and trimming come from the DNA. Here the sample has 400,000 to 500,000 clones; roughly 84% occur a single time. The top ten clones comprise about 1.5% of the sample.

The sequence is built from TRBV28 and TRBJ2-3, with 7 middle bases fitting TRBD2. Sequencing used PBMCs or T cells enriched from blood (not recorded which). This clonotype was obtained from a woman between 18 and 30 years old who had been exposed to COVID-19. The base sequence is TGTGCCAGCACCGAAGCGGGGACAGATACGCAGTATTTT. Its translation reads: CASTEAGTDTQYF.